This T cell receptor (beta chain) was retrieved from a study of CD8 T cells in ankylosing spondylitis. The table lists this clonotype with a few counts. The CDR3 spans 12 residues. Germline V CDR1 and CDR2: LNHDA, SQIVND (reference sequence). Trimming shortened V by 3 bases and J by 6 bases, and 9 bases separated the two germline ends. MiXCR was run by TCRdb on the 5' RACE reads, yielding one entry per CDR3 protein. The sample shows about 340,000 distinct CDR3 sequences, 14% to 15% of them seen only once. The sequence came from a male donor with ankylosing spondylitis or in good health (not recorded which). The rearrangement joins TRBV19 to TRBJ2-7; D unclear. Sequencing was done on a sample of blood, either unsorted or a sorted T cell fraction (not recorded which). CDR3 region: CASSMVRFEQYF. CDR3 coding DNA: TGTGCCAGTAGTATGGTAAGGTTCGAGCAGTACTTC.